This entry features one TCR beta chain sequence. The antigen is unknown. V was pared by 1 base and J by 8 bases, with 17 bases between. Germline CDR1 GTSNPN, CDR2 SVGIG (reference sequence). The CDR3 covers 14 residues. These data come from a study of T cell clonotyping in hematopoietic cell transplantation. Repertoires were generated with immunoSEQ multiplex PCR, while TCRdb's copy carries only in-frame clones and drops some. The table records roughly 40,000 clones, roughly 92% of them present only once. General observations from the study: No sorting was done, leaving CD4 and CD8 contributions mixed.

The receptor was derived from a woman in her forties or fifties in good health. Some clones in this sample may be carry-over from other donors' samples. The source material was peripheral blood mononuclear cells. The chain uses TRBV30 and TRBJ1-1; no clear D. The CDR3: CAWSAFDRREEAFF. The CDR3 nucleotides read TGTGCCTGGAGTGCCTTCGACCGCCGCGAAGAAGCTTTCTTT.